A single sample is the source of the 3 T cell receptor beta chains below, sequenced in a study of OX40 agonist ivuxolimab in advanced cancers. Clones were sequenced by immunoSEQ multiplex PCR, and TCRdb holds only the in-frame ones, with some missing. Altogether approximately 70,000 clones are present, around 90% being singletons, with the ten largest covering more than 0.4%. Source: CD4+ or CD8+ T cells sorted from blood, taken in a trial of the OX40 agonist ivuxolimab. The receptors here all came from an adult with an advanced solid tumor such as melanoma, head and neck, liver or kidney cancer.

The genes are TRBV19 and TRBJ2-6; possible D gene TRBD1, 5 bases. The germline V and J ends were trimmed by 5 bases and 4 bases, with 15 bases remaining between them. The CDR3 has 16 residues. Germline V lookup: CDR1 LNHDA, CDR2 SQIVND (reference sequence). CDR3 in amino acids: CASSLRVTTGANVLTF. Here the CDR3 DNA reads TGTGCCAGTAGTCTCAGGGTTACGACGGGGGCCAACGTCCTGACTTTC. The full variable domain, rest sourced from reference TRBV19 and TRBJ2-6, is DGGITQSPKYLFRKEGQNVTLSCEQNLNHDAMYWYRQDPGQGLRLIYYSQIVNDFQKGDIAEGYSVSREKKESFPLTVTSAQKNPTAFYLCASSLRVTTGANVLTFGAGSRLTVL.

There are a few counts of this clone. The CDR3 sequence: CASSLTTGELFF. The CDR3 region has the DNA TGTGCCAGCAGCCTCACCACCGGGGAGCTGTTTTTT. The gene calls are TRBV7-9 and TRBJ2-2; D not certain. Trimming shortened V by 5 bases and J by 4 bases, and 5 bases separated the two germline ends. The CDR3 is made up of 12 amino acids. The germline V gene has CDR1 SEHNR and CDR2 FQNEAQ (reference sequence).

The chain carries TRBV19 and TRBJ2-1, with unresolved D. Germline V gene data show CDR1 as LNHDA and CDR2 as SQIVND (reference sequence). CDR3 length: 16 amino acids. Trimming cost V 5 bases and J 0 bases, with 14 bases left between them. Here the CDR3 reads CASSPRLLSSYNEQFF. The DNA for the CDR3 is TGTGCCAGTAGTCCGAGACTGCTGAGCTCCTACAATGAGCAGTTCTTC.